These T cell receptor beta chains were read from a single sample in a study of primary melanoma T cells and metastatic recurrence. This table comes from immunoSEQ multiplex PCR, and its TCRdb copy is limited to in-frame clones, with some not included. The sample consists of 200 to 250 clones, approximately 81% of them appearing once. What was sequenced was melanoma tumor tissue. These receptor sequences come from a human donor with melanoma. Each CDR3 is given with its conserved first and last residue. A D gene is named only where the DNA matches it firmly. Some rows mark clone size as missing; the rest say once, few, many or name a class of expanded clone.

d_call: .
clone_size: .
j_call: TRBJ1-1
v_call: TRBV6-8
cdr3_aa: CASSGQMNTEAFF
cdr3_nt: TGTGCCAGCAGCGGACAAATGAACACTGAAGCTTTCTTT

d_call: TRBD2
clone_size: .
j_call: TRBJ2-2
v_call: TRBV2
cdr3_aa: CATAAGGANTGELFF
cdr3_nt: TGTGCCACCGCGGCGGGGGGGGCGAACACCGGGGAGCTGTTTTTT

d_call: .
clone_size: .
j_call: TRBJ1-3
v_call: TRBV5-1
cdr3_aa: CASSLMSGISGNTIYF
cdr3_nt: TGCGCCAGCAGCTTGATGTCTGGGATCTCTGGAAACACCATATATTTT

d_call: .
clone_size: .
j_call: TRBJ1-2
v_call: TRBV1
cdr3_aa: CASSQDLAPGYGYTF
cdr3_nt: TGCGCCAGCAGCCAAGATCTCGCCCCGGGGTATGGCTACACCTTC

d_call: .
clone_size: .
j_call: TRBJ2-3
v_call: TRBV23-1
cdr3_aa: CASSQNGVADTQYF
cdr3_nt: TGCGCCAGCAGCCAAAACGGGGTAGCCGATACGCAGTATTTT

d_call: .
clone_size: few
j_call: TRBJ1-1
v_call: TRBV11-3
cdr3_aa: CASSVGGPIDTEAFF
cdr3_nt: TGTGCCAGCAGCGTGGGGGGCCCTATTGACACTGAAGCTTTCTTT

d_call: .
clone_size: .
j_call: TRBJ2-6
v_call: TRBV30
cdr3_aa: CACSAGNSGANVLTF
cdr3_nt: TGTGCCTGTAGTGCAGGCAACTCTGGGGCCAACGTCCTGACTTTC

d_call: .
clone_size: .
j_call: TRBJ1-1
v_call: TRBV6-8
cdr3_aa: CASSYDSRVAIMNTEAFF
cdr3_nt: TGTGCCAGCAGTTACGACAGCCGGGTGGCAATAATGAACACTGAAGCTTTCTTT

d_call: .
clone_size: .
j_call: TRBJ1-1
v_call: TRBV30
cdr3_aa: CAHSNRGAEAFF
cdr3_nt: TGTGCCCATAGTAATAGGGGCGCTGAAGCTTTCTTT

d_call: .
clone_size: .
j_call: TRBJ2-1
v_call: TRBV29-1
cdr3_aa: CSVVAISYNEQFF
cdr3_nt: TGCAGCGTTGTGGCGATCTCCTACAATGAGCAGTTCTTC

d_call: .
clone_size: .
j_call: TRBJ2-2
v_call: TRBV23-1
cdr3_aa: CASSQLTGYATGELFF
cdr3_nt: TGCGCCAGCAGTCAATTGACGGGTTATGCCACCGGGGAGCTGTTTTTT

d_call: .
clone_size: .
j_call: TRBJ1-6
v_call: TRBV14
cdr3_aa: CASSQSQSGGSPLHF
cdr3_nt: TGTGCCAGCAGCCAATCACAGAGCGGAGGTTCACCCCTCCACTTT

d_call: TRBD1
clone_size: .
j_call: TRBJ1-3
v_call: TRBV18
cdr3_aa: CASSPLPGQGSSGNTIYF
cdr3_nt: TGTGCCAGCTCACCACTACCGGGACAGGGAAGCTCTGGAAACACCATATATTTT

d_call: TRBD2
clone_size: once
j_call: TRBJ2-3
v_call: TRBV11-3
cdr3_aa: CASSRTSEGTDTQYF
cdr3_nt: TGTGCCAGCAGCCGGACTAGCGAGGGCACAGATACGCAGTATTTT

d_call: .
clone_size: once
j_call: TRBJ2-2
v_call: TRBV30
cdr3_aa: CAWSVKGGNTGELFF
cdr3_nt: TGTGCCTGGAGTGTCAAAGGGGGAAACACCGGGGAGCTGTTTTTT

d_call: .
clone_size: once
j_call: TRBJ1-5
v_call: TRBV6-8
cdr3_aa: CASSYTGTNQPQHF
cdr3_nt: TGTGCCAGCAGTTATACGGGGACCAATCAGCCCCAGCATTTT

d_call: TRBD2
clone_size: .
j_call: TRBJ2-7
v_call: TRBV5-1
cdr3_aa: CASSLQGLAGYEQYF
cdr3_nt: TGCGCCAGCAGCTTGCAGGGACTAGCGGGATACGAGCAGTACTTC

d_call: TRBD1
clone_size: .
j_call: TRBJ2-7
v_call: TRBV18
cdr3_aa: CASSPQGRGLTYEQYF
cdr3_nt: TGTGCCAGCTCACCTCAGGGAAGGGGGCTCACCTACGAGCAGTACTTC

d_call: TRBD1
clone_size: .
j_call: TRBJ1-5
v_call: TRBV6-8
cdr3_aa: CASSGGTGSRQPQHF
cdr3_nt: TGTGCCAGCAGTGGAGGGACAGGGAGCAGGCAGCCCCAGCATTTT

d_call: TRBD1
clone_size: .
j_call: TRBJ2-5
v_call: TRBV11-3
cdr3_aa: CASSPVSIPTGAETQYF
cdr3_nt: TGTGCCAGCAGCCCAGTCTCGATTCCAACAGGGGCAGAGACCCAGTACTTC

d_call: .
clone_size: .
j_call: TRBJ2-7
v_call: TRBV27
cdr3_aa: CASSLFGGPSLGEQYF
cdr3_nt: TGTGCCAGCAGTTTATTTGGCGGGCCTTCGTTGGGCGAGCAGTACTTC

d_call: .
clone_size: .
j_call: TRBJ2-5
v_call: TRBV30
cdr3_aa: CAWSPGQGLDETQYF
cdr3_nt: TGTGCCTGGAGCCCGGGACAAGGCCTTGATGAGACCCAGTACTTC

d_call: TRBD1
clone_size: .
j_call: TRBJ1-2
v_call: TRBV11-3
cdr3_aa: CASSSPGQSGYGYTF
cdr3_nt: TGTGCCAGCAGCTCACCGGGACAGTCGGGGTATGGCTACACCTTC

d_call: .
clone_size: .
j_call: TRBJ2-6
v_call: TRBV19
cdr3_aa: CASSILGFSSGANVLTF
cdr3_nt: TGTGCCAGTAGTATTCTGGGGTTCAGCTCTGGGGCCAACGTCCTGACTTTC

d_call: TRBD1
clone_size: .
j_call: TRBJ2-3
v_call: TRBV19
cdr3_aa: CASSIVQGANTQYF
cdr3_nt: TGTGCCAGTAGTATCGTCCAGGGGGCGAATACGCAGTATTTT

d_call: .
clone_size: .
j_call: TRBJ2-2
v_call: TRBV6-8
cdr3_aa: CACTRRGSSGELFF
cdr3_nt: TGTGCCTGCACTCGTCGAGGAAGCTCCGGGGAGCTGTTTTTT

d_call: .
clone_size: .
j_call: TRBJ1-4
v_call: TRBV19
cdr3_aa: CASSDGATNEKLFF
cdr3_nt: TGTGCCAGTTCCGACGGTGCAACTAATGAAAAACTGTTTTTT

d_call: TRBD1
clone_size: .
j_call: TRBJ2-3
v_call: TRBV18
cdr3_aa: CASSPQPGQGTDTQYF
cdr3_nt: TGTGCCAGCTCACCTCAACCGGGACAGGGCACAGATACGCAGTATTTT

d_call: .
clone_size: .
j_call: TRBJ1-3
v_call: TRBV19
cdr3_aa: CASNLLSGNTIYF
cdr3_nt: TGTGCCAGTAATCTTCTTTCTGGAAACACCATATATTTT

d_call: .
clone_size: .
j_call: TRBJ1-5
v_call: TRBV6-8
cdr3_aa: CASSDSRDQPQHF
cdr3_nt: TGTGCCAGCAGTGACTCGCGGGATCAGCCCCAGCATTTT

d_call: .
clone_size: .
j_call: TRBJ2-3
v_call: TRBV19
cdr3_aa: CASRLAGDTQYF
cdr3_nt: TGTGCCAGTAGACTAGCAGGAGATACGCAGTATTTT

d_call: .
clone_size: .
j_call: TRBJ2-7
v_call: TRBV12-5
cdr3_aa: CASGYEAYYEQYF
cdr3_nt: TGTGCCAGCGGATACGAGGCCTACTACGAGCAGTACTTC

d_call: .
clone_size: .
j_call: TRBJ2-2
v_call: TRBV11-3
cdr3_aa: CASSLDTNTGELFF
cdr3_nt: TGTGCCAGCAGCTTAGATACCAACACCGGGGAGCTGTTTTTT

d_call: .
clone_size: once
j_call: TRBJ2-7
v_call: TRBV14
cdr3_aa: CASSRAGTPPEQYF
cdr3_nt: TGTGCCAGCAGCCGAGCTGGGACCCCCCCCGAGCAGTATTTC

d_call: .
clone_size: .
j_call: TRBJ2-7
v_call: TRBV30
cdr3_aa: CAWRPPFPYEQYF
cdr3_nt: TGTGCCTGGAGGCCTCCTTTTCCTTACGAGCAGTACTTC

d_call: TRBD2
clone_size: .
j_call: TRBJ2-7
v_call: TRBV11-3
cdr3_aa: CASSWTSGGLYEQYF
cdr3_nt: TGTGCCAGCAGCTGGACTAGCGGGGGTCTGTACGAGCAGTACTTC

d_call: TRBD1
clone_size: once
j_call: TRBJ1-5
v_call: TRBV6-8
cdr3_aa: CASRRGLQPQHF
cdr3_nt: TGTGCCAGCAGAAGGGGGCTTCAGCCCCAGCATTTT

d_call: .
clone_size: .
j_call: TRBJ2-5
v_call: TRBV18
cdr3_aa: CASLHRLEGQVKTQYF
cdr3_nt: TGTGCCAGCTTACACCGCCTAGAGGGTCAAGTAAAGACCCAGTACTTC

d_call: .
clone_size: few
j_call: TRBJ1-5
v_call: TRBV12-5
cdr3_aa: CASSMGLGQPQHF
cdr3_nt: TGTGCCAGTTCCATGGGGTTGGGTCAGCCCCAGCATTTT

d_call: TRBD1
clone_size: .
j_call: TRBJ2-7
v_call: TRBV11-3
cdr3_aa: CASSYWDRVDEQYF
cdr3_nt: TGTGCCAGCAGCTACTGGGACAGGGTCGACGAGCAGTACTTC

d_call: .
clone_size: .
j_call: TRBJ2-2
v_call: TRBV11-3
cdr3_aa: CASSWAGPVTGELFF
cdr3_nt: TGTGCCAGCAGCTGGGCGGGCCCGGTAACCGGGGAGCTGTTTTTT

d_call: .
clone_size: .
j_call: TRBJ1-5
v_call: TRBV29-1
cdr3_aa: CSGGTLGQPQHF
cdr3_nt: TGCAGCGGAGGGACGTTGGGCCAGCCCCAGCATTTT

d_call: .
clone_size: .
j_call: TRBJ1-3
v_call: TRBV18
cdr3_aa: CASSPGHAGNTIYF
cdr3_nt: TGTGCCAGCTCACCAGGACACGCTGGAAACACCATATATTTT

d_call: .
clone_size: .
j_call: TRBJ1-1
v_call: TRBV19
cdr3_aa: CASRTGTVNTEAFF
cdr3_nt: TGTGCCAGTAGGACCGGGACGGTAAACACTGAAGCTTTTTTT